Described below is a single T cell receptor beta chain sequence and its context. The sample belongs to a study of technical replicates of blood from a handful of donors. Assay used: immunoSEQ multiplex PCR; TCRdb lists only in-frame clones, some missing. The data contain 75,000 to 95,000 clones, 95% of them singletons. V shed 5 bases and J shed 5 bases, with 15 bases lying between them. Germline CDR1 reads MNHEY; CDR2 reads SVGAGI. This CDR3 has 14 amino acids. This sequence was found in a human donor in good health. Specimen: T cells isolated from PBMCs. The chain joins TRBV6-5 to TRBJ1-1; no firm D call. In nucleotides, the CDR3 is TGTGCCAGCAGTCCAGATTTAGGGAGAACTGAAGCTTTCTTT. Translation: CASSPDLGRTEAFF.